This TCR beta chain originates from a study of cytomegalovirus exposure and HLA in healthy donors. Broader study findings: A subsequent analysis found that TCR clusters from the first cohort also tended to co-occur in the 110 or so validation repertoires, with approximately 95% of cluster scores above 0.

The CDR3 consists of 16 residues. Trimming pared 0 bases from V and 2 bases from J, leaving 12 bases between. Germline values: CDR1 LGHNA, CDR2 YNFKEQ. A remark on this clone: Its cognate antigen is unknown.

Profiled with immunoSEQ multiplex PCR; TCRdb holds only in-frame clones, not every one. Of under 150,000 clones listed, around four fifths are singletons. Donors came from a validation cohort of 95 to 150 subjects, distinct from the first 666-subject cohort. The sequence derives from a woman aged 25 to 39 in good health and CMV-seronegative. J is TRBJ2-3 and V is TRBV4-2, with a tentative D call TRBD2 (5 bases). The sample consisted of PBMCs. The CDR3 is CASSQDLGLNTDTQYF. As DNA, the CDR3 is TGTGCCAGCAGCCAAGATCTTGGACTGAACACAGATACGCAGTATTTT.